One and the same sample provided the 28 T cell receptor beta chains below, sequenced in a study of T cells in Graves' hyperthyroidism and ophthalmopathy. It was RNA transcripts that yielded the amplified TCR beta CDR3 regions. The HTBI primer set drove a first-round RT-PCR of the TCR CDR3. MiXCR, run by TCRdb on the multiplex PCR reads, gives a single entry per CDR3 protein. The sample includes around 340,000 distinct CDR3 sequences, about a sixth seen only once; the top ten take around 15%. The sequenced sample was blood. The receptors shown here come from a woman aged 35 to 49 with Graves' ophthalmopathy.

In this sample, this clonotype turned up many times. CDR3 in amino acids: CAWSKQGAWQPQHF. CDR3 sequence (DNA): TGTGCCTGGAGTAAACAGGGGGCCTGGCAGCCCCAGCATTTT. This chain uses TRBV30 with TRBJ1-5; 9 bases agree with TRBD1. J was trimmed by 7 bases and V by 2 bases; bases with no gene match: 6. This CDR3 is built from 14 residues. Germline CDR1 is GTSNPN and CDR2 is SVGIG (reference sequence).

This clonotype was picked up many times. CDR3 residues: CASKISSSYEQYF. The DNA of the CDR3 is TGTGCCAGCAAAATCTCGTCCTCCTACGAGCAGTACTTC. This sequence joins TRBV6-2 or TRBV6-3 and TRBJ2-7; D remains unclear. Trimming pared 7 bases from V and 0 bases from J, leaving 10 bases between. CDR1 is MNHEY, CDR2 SVGEGT, per germline. CDR3 length: 13 amino acids.

This clonotype was observed at least ten times. This chain links TRBV12-3 or TRBV12-4 with TRBJ2-2; perhaps D is TRBD1 or TRBD2 (5 bases each). V dropped 4 bases and J dropped 3 bases, with 18 bases sitting between them. This CDR3 region has 17 residues. In nucleotides, the CDR3 is TGTGCCAGCAGTTCGGGCCCGGGGCGGTCTCACACCGGGGAGCTGTTTTTT. It specifies CASSSGPGRSHTGELFF.

In this sample, this clonotype turned up a few times. The chain has TRBV11-2 and TRBJ2-5; 9 bases are shared with TRBD2. The CDR3 length is 18 residues. The germline V gene has CDR1 SGHAT and CDR2 FQNNGV. Trimming cost V 2 bases and J 2 bases; bases outside gene matches: 12. The CDR3 protein is CASSLNPPSGTKQETQYF. The CDR3 nucleotides read TGTGCCAGCAGCTTAAATCCACCTAGCGGGACGAAACAAGAGACCCAGTACTTC. Drawing the rest from reference TRBV11-2 and TRBJ2-5, the complete variable domain is EAGVAQSPRYKIIEKRQSVAFWCNPISGHATLYWYQQILGQGPKLLIQFQNNGVVDDSQLPKDRFSAERLKGVDSTLKIQPAKLEDSAVYLCASSLNPPSGTKQETQYFGPGTRLLVL.

This clonotype was recorded many times. V is TRBV6-2 or TRBV6-3 and J is TRBJ1-2; TRBD1 matches 7 bases. V lost 8 bases to trimming and J lost 7 bases; unmatched junction nucleotides: 7. The germline V gene encodes CDR1 MNHEY and CDR2 SVGEGT. This CDR3 region has 12 residues. The CDR3 loop is CASETGAGGYTF. CDR3 nucleotide sequence: TGTGCCAGCGAAACAGGGGCTGGTGGCTACACCTTC.

Of note for this clonotype: The junction departs from the called germline gene at one end, perhaps through a read error. This chain connects TRBV10-3 to TRBJ1-5, with D possibly TRBD1 on 5 matching bases. Germline V CDR1 and CDR2: ENHRY, SYGVKD. The CDR3 has 15 amino acids. The CDR3 nucleotides read TGTGCTATCAGGGAGGGACCGAATAGCAATCAGCCCCAGCATTTT. It is translated as CAIREGPNSNQPQHF.

The table lists this clonotype with many counts. V gene TRBV12-3 or TRBV12-4 combines with J gene TRBJ2-7; D call uncertain. The germline V and J ends were trimmed by 2 bases and 3 bases, with 8 bases remaining between them. This CDR3 is built from 13 residues. Written as DNA, the CDR3 is TGTGCCAGCAGTTTATCCGGTTTCTACGAGCAGTACTTC. Amino acids: CASSLSGFYEQYF.

The table lists this clonotype with many counts. The chain combines TRBV20-1 with TRBJ2-5; TRBD2 matches at 9 bases. J gave up 4 bases and V 8 bases, and 8 bases lay outside the gene matches. The germline V gene encodes CDR1 DFQATT and CDR2 SNEGSKA (reference sequence). This CDR3 region has 13 residues. The CDR3 protein is CSPTRSGRETQYF. The DNA of the CDR3 is TGCAGTCCGACCCGTAGCGGGAGAGAGACCCAGTACTTC.

This clonotype occurred many times. This CDR3 is CASSLSRRGPNQPQHF. For the CDR3, the DNA is TGTGCCAGCAGTTTATCCAGGCGAGGTCCCAATCAGCCCCAGCATTTT. The chain links TRBV27 to TRBJ1-5; D uncertain. The germline V gene encodes CDR1 MNHEY and CDR2 SMNVEV (reference sequence). Trimming shortened V by 0 bases and J by 3 bases, and 12 bases separated the two germline ends. The CDR3 runs to 16 residues.

This clonotype was found many times. The chain carries TRBV6-1 and TRBJ1-5; tentatively, D is TRBD1 (6 bases). From germline, CDR1 is MNHNS and CDR2 SASEGT. The CDR3 runs 15 residues. V gave up 6 bases and J gave up 7 bases, with 19 bases separating them. The CDR3 DNA sequence: TGTGCCAGCAGCCAAGGCCGAACAGGGTCCCAGCCCCAGCATTTT. Encoded protein: CASSQGRTGSQPQHF.

Many counts were recorded for this clonotype. The chain couples TRBV20-1 to TRBJ2-7; 9 nucleotides line up with TRBD1. CDR1 and CDR2 (germline): DFQATT, SNEGSKA (reference sequence). This CDR3 region has 14 residues. Trimming took 3 bases from V and 7 from J; bases not matched to a gene: 10. The CDR3 region is CSASRGTGLGEQYF. The CDR3, as DNA: TGCAGTGCTAGTAGGGGGACAGGGCTTGGTGAGCAGTACTTC.

This clonotype was recorded many times. The V call is TRBV5-1, the J call TRBJ2-7; 7 nucleotides align to TRBD1. The CDR3 spans 14 residues. Germline lookup yields CDR1 SGHRS and CDR2 YFSETQ. With 0 bases clipped from V and 5 bases from J, the junction kept 5 bases outside the gene matches. DNA of the CDR3: TGCGCCAGCAGCTTGGGGCAGGGGGAACACGAGCAGTACTTC. Protein: CASSLGQGEHEQYF.

This clonotype showed up many times. This sequence joins TRBV11-2 and TRBJ1-2; D call uncertain. V was clipped by 5 bases and J by 8 bases, with 15 bases between them. Germline-derived CDR1 and CDR2 are SGHAT and FQNNGV. The CDR3 length is 13 residues. The CDR3 sequence: CASSPRAHEGYTF. CDR3 coding DNA: TGTGCCAGCAGCCCCCGGGCCCATGAAGGCTACACCTTC.

This clonotype was recorded at least ten times. This chain uses TRBV5-1 with TRBJ2-7; the D is unclear. Germline V CDR1 and CDR2: SGHRS, YFSETQ. The CDR3 spans 16 residues. V was clipped by 5 bases and J by 2 bases, with 20 bases between them. The DNA of the CDR3 is TGCGCCAGCAGGCGAGGCGATCCTCAAAATACCTACGAGCAGTACTTC. Translated: CASRRGDPQNTYEQYF.

J is TRBJ1-1 and V is TRBV6-5; weak D call: TRBD1 (5 bases). Germline V gene lookup returns CDR1 MNHEY and CDR2 SVGAGI. The CDR3 extends over 14 amino acids. Trimming removed 0 bases from V and 7 bases from J, with 12 bases in between. CDR3 sequence: CASSYSGGVLEAFF. CDR3 in DNA: TGTGCCAGCAGTTACTCTGGGGGGGTTCTTGAAGCTTTCTTT.

In this sample, this clonotype turned up many times. The chain has TRBV28 and TRBJ2-7; 12 nucleotides match TRBD2. This CDR3 region has 14 residues. V was pared by 10 bases and J by 1 base, with 5 bases of the junction left unmatched. Germline CDR1 reads MDHEN; CDR2 reads SYDVKM. The DNA for the CDR3 is TGTGCCATCTCAGGACTAGCGGGATCCTACGAGCAGTACTTC. It is translated as CAISGLAGSYEQYF. The full variable domain, completed using reference TRBV28 and TRBJ2-7, is DVKVTQSSRYLVKRTGEKVFLECVQDMDHENMFWYRQDPGLGLRLIYFSYDVKMKEKGDIPEGYSVSREKKERFSLILESASTNQTSMYLCAISGLAGSYEQYFGPGTRLTVT.

This clonotype was seen at least ten times. V usage is TRBV30 and J usage is TRBJ2-7; possibly TRBD1 for D (5 bases). Germline CDR1 and CDR2: GTSNPN and SVGIG (reference sequence). The CDR3 is 12 amino acids. Trimming removed 2 bases from V and 4 bases from J, with 9 bases in between. The CDR3 reads CAWSPTGYEQYF. The CDR3 DNA reads TGTGCCTGGAGTCCCACAGGTTACGAGCAGTACTTC.

The sample holds many counts of this clonotype. This chain connects TRBV11-2 to TRBJ2-7, with 8 bases identical to TRBD1. This CDR3 comprises 16 residues. J was trimmed by 0 bases and V by 1 base; bases with no gene match: 5. Germline CDR1 SGHAT, CDR2 FQNNGV. The CDR3 region is CASSLGTGFSSYEQYF. The DNA of the CDR3 is TGTGCCAGCAGCTTAGGGACAGGGTTTAGCTCCTACGAGCAGTACTTC.

This clonotype was detected many times. V is TRBV11-2 and J is TRBJ1-2; 8 positions agree with TRBD1. V lost 5 bases to trimming and J lost 1 base; unmatched junction nucleotides: 12. Germline V lookup: CDR1 SGHAT, CDR2 FQNNGV. This CDR3 is built from 17 residues. The CDR3 sequence is CASSLTGGVHLNYGYTF. The CDR3 DNA reads TGTGCCAGCAGCCTAACAGGGGGTGTACACCTTAACTATGGCTACACCTTC.

This clonotype was counted many times. The V and J genes are TRBV12-3 or TRBV12-4 and TRBJ1-1; D not resolved. This CDR3 is built from 13 residues. Trimming pared 1 base from V and 3 bases from J, leaving 6 bases between. Here the CDR3 DNA reads TGTGCCAGCAGTTTAGAGGAGTACACTGAAGCTTTCTTT. Translated, it gives CASSLEEYTEAFF.

CDR3 sequence reads: CASREETSGRATGELFF. The CDR3 DNA sequence: TGCGCCAGCAGGGAAGAGACTAGCGGGAGGGCCACCGGGGAGCTGTTTTTT. The V and J genes are TRBV5-1 and TRBJ2-2, with TRBD2 matching over 14 bases. This CDR3 is 17 amino acids long. The V and J ends lost 5 bases and 4 bases, in that order; junction bases with no gene match: 7. Germline CDR1 and CDR2: SGHRS and YFSETQ.

This clonotype was observed at least ten times. This chain uses TRBV14 with TRBJ2-7; D ambiguous. CDR1 SGHDN and CDR2 FVKESK come from the germline V gene. This CDR3 is 12 amino acids long. The ends were cut back, 5 bases at V and 3 bases at J, with 8 bases in the middle. CDR3 residues: CASSETIYEQYF. The DNA for the CDR3 is TGTGCCAGCAGCGAAACTATCTACGAGCAGTACTTC.

This clonotype was observed a handful of times. The chain uses TRBV6-1 and TRBJ1-5; 7 nucleotides agree with TRBD1. The CDR3 length is 14 residues. CDR1 is MNHNS, CDR2 SASEGT, per germline. V was pared by 8 bases and J by 1 base, with 5 bases of the junction left unmatched. The CDR3 loop reads CASWEGASNQPQHF. CDR3 in DNA: TGTGCCAGCTGGGAGGGGGCGAGCAATCAGCCCCAGCATTTT.

This clonotype was seen repeatedly, ten times or more. The J gene is TRBJ1-1, the V gene TRBV6-2 or TRBV6-3, with D possibly matching TRBD1 (6 bases). The CDR3 is 15 residues long. Germline V CDR1 and CDR2: MNHEY, SVGEGT. V was pared by 4 bases and J by 1 base, with 13 bases between. The CDR3 loop is CASSFNREGNTEAFF. The CDR3 DNA is TGTGCCAGCAGTTTCAACAGGGAGGGGAACACTGAAGCTTTCTTT.

This clonotype appeared many times. Because it lacks the conserved phenylalanine or tryptophan at the end, this CDR3 is likely a read error. The V call is TRBV6-5, the J call TRBJ1-1; D perhaps matches TRBD1 (6 bases). The CDR3 is 14 amino acids. Trimming cost V 4 bases and J 4 bases, with 13 bases left between them. The germline V gene encodes CDR1 MNHEY and CDR2 SVGAGI. The CDR3 nucleotides are TGTGCCAGCAGTTCAACGGAGGGGGTCACTGAAGCTTTCCTT. It is translated as CASSSTEGVTEAFL.

This clonotype was counted ten times or more. This chain joins TRBV28 and TRBJ2-7; D gene uncertain. CDR1 MDHEN and CDR2 SYDVKM come from the germline V gene. The ends were cut back, 2 bases at V and 5 bases at J, with 4 bases in the middle. This CDR3 is built from 11 residues. The CDR3 DNA follows: TGTGCCAGCAGTTTAGGTGACGAGCAGTACTTC. Amino acid sequence: CASSLGDEQYF.

The table lists this clonotype with many counts. The J gene is TRBJ2-2, the V gene TRBV11-1; no clear D gene. This CDR3 is built from 16 residues. Germline CDR1 reads SGHAT; CDR2 reads FQDESV (reference sequence). V lost 5 bases to trimming and J lost 2 bases, with 15 bases between them. CDR3 amino acids: CASSHLHGYNTGELFF. The CDR3 DNA reads TGTGCCAGCAGCCATTTGCACGGATACAACACCGGGGAGCTGTTTTTT.

This rearrangement joins TRBV12-3 or TRBV12-4 to TRBJ1-1; no firm D call. The ends were cut back, 1 base at V and 1 base at J, with 10 bases in the middle. CDR3 length: 15 amino acids. The chain's CDR3 is CASSLGTAANTEAFF. Written as DNA, the CDR3 is TGTGCCAGCAGTTTAGGTACGGCAGCGAACACTGAAGCTTTCTTT.